This T cell receptor beta chain was found in a study of cytotoxic CD8 clonotypes in ibrutinib-treated CLL. The CDR3 has 16 residues. The trim removed 2 bases at V and 7 bases at J, leaving 8 bases unmatched. Germline V gives CDR1 MNHEY, CDR2 SVGAGI. Measured with immunoSEQ multiplex PCR; TCRdb has only the in-frame clones, and not every one. The sample has 30,000 to 40,000 clones, approximately 69% seen once. This chain uses TRBV6-5 with TRBJ2-1; 10 bases are shared with TRBD2. Sequenced material: PBMCs, taken before ibrutinib treatment. This TCR was recovered from a human donor with chronic lymphocytic leukemia. The CDR3 protein is CASSYATSGKGNEQFF. CDR3 sequence (DNA): TGTGCCAGCAGTTACGCTACTAGCGGGAAAGGGAATGAGCAGTTCTTC.